This is a list of T cell receptor beta chains from one sample in a study of T cells in Graves' hyperthyroidism and ophthalmopathy. TCRdb reprocessed the multiplex PCR reads via MiXCR and lists one record per CDR3 protein. The sample has about 610,000 distinct CDR3 sequences, approximately 14% seen once; the top ten hold approximately 4.3%. Sequenced input: blood. These receptors originate from a woman in her 40s with Graves' ophthalmopathy. The CDR3 runs from the conserved cysteine through the conserved F or W. The D gene is left open where the match is weak.

V gene,J gene,D gene,CDR3 protein
TRBV6-5,TRBJ1-4,NA,CASSYPRAESNEKLFF
TRBV10-3,TRBJ1-1,TRBD1,CAIRITGGSEAFF
TRBV28,TRBJ1-2,NA,CASNPEDSNYGYTF
TRBV15,TRBJ2-5,TRBD2,CATSRVTSGTRGGETQYF
TRBV6-1,TRBJ2-7,NA,CASSPKSDRTYEQYF
TRBV5-5,TRBJ1-5,TRBD1,CASSLGQGAVQPQHF
TRBV27,TRBJ2-4,TRBD1,CASKQGPKRNIQYF
TRBV5-1,TRBJ2-5,TRBD1,CASSPRQGRETQYF
TRBV12-3/TRBV12-4,TRBJ2-2,NA,CASRDRQNTGELFF
TRBV30,TRBJ2-7,NA,CAWSVGSTEQYF
TRBV14,TRBJ2-5,TRBD2,CASSQDGRLAGEETQYF
TRBV7-6,TRBJ2-5,NA,CASSGSLTQYF
TRBV30,TRBJ2-2,TRBD2,CAWARGLANTGELFF
TRBV28,TRBJ1-2,NA,CASSWGGSVPGYGYTF
TRBV28,TRBJ1-1,NA,CASSYLRTAPNTEAFF
TRBV19,TRBJ1-5,NA,CASSIGPQPQHF
TRBV15,TRBJ2-2,NA,CATSRDSGFNTGELFF
TRBV7-9,TRBJ2-5,TRBD1,CASSLVTGETQYF
TRBV6-1,TRBJ1-3,TRBD1,CASRTQGVDGNTIYF
TRBV19,TRBJ2-7,TRBD2,CASSIGDGRTGEQYF
TRBV12-3/TRBV12-4,TRBJ1-6,NA,CASRWTGPSPLHF
TRBV5-6,TRBJ2-7,TRBD1,CASSAGTVGSYEQYF
TRBV6-5,TRBJ1-1,NA,CASSRSSTNTEAFF
TRBV29-1,TRBJ1-2,NA,CSAERTYGYTF
TRBV6-5,TRBJ2-7,TRBD2,CASRPGTSAYEQYF
TRBV9,TRBJ2-5,NA,CASSPGASVGGETQYF
TRBV27,TRBJ2-7,NA,CASTTTGAYEQYF
TRBV7-2,TRBJ1-6,NA,CASSFRRDGNSPLHF
TRBV6-1,TRBJ1-2,NA,CASAPDGSGYTF
TRBV6-5,TRBJ2-6,NA,CASSYGGAGANVLTF
TRBV12-3/TRBV12-4,TRBJ2-7,TRBD2,CASSALLGGEQYF
TRBV20-1,TRBJ2-7,TRBD1,CSARDPQGARDEQYF
TRBV2,TRBJ2-7,TRBD1,CASPRPCGTGYYEQYF
TRBV7-6,TRBJ1-1,NA,CASSLAAKNTEAFF
TRBV19,TRBJ1-1,NA,CASSITHTWGPNTEAFF
TRBV6-1,TRBJ1-2,TRBD1,CASRTGQGRDGYTF
TRBV12-3/TRBV12-4,TRBJ1-1,TRBD1,CASSLQGSSRAFF
TRBV6-2/TRBV6-3,TRBJ2-5,NA,CASSVNREETQYF
TRBV6-1,TRBJ1-5,NA,CASIGEGLLGWPQHF
TRBV7-3,TRBJ2-3,NA,CASSLSGLDSTQYF
TRBV28,TRBJ1-1,NA,CASSLGRTEAFF
TRBV6-5,TRBJ1-6,NA,CASSYSNRPGDSPLHF
TRBV6-1,TRBJ1-1,NA,CASSESLRGTEAFF
TRBV11-1,TRBJ1-1,NA,CASSLSGGRANTEAFF
TRBV28,TRBJ2-3,NA,CASSFYNIGARGDTQYF
TRBV5-1,TRBJ2-7,NA,CASSVWTDYEQYF
TRBV5-1,TRBJ2-7,TRBD1,CASSPRRQGDEQYF
TRBV15,TRBJ2-7,NA,CATSREANSYEQYF